A selection of T cell receptor beta chains follows, all from one sample in a study of T cell repertoires in cytomegalovirus infection. TCRdb itself ran the reads through MiXCR, one entry per CDR3 protein. This table holds about 360,000 distinct CDR3 sequences, around 18% found once. The specimen was PBMCs. The receptor source for this set is a human donor in good health (CMV status not recorded). Some clones in this sample may be carry-over from other donors' samples. The CDR3 runs from the conserved cysteine through the conserved F or W. Each record gives: D gene, V gene, clone size, J gene, CDR3 DNA, CDR3 protein. A D gene is named only where the DNA matches it firmly. Size tells how often a clone was seen (once, few, many) or the class of an expanded clone, and some rows leave it out.

D: -
V: TRBV12-3/TRBV12-4
size: -
J: TRBJ2-1
DNA: TGTGCCAGCAGCCCCCGCGGTTACAATGAGCAGTTCTTC
CDR3: CASSPRGYNEQFF

D: -
V: TRBV5-4
size: -
J: TRBJ2-3
DNA: TGTGCCAGCAGCTTGGCAGTGTCCAACACAGATACGCAGTATTTT
CDR3: CASSLAVSNTDTQYF

D: -
V: TRBV20-1
size: few
J: TRBJ2-1
DNA: TGCAGTGCTCCTGCGCCTAGGCAGGAAGACAATGAGCAGTTCTTC
CDR3: CSAPAPRQEDNEQFF

D: -
V: TRBV20-1
size: -
J: TRBJ2-1
DNA: TGCAGTGCCCGGAGAGACCTCTACAATGAGCAGTTCTTC
CDR3: CSARRDLYNEQFF

D: -
V: TRBV7-8
size: many
J: TRBJ2-7
DNA: TGTGCCAGCAGCTCGGCCCGGATTACGCCCAGCTCCTACGAGCAGTACTTC
CDR3: CASSSARITPSSYEQYF

D: TRBD1
V: TRBV10-3
size: -
J: TRBJ1-2
DNA: TGTGCCATCAGTGGGGGGACAGGAGAGGCGTACTTC
CDR3: CAISGGTGEAYF

D: -
V: TRBV20-1
size: -
J: TRBJ1-2
DNA: TGCAGTGCTACGCAGGGAGCCTATGGCTACACCTTC
CDR3: CSATQGAYGYTF

D: -
V: TRBV7-9
size: many
J: TRBJ2-1
DNA: TGTGCCAGCAGTCGGAGTCTGCCCCTCCATGAGCAGTTCTTC
CDR3: CASSRSLPLHEQFF

D: -
V: TRBV12-3/TRBV12-4
size: -
J: TRBJ2-7
DNA: TGTGCCACCGGACGGCCCTCTGACGAGCAGTACTTC
CDR3: CATGRPSDEQYF

D: -
V: TRBV7-8
size: many
J: TRBJ1-1
DNA: TGTGCCAGCAGCACAGACAGGAAACACATGAACACTGAAGCTTTCTTT
CDR3: CASSTDRKHMNTEAFF

D: -
V: TRBV7-8
size: many
J: TRBJ2-2
DNA: TGTGCCAGCAGCCCCCCCTCGGAGGACAGCGAGCTGTTTTTT
CDR3: CASSPPSEDSELFF

D: TRBD2
V: TRBV7-6
size: few
J: TRBJ2-3
DNA: TGTGCCAGCAGCGATCGGGAGCGGGAGGCCACAGATACGCAGTATTTT
CDR3: CASSDREREATDTQYF

D: -
V: TRBV19
size: few
J: TRBJ2-4
DNA: TGTGCCAGTAGTATTAATGAGTATTCCATTCAGTACTTC
CDR3: CASSINEYSIQYF

D: TRBD1
V: TRBV28
size: many
J: TRBJ1-6
DNA: TGTGCCAGCAGTACCACGACAGGGAAGGAATCGGCCCTCCACTTT
CDR3: CASSTTTGKESALHF

D: TRBD1
V: TRBV28
size: -
J: TRBJ2-3
DNA: TGTGCCAGCAGGGGGGACAGGGCCTCCACAGATACGCAGTATTTT
CDR3: CASRGDRASTDTQYF

D: -
V: TRBV7-2
size: many
J: TRBJ1-4
DNA: TGTGCCAGCAGCTCGGGAGCCGGGATTGGGGAAAAACTGTTTTTT
CDR3: CASSSGAGIGEKLFF

D: -
V: TRBV4-1
size: many
J: TRBJ1-5
DNA: TGCGCCAGCAGACAGACTCGACAGTCCAATCAGCCCCAGCATTTT
CDR3: CASRQTRQSNQPQHF

D: TRBD1
V: TRBV2
size: few
J: TRBJ1-6
DNA: TGTGCCAGCAATCAGTCCCCGGGGGGACAGGGGGCACTTTCACCCCTCCACTTT
CDR3: CASNQSPGGQGALSPLHF

D: -
V: TRBV5-1
size: -
J: TRBJ2-3
DNA: TGCGCCAGCAGCGGGCTGGGCGGGGCCGATACGCAGTATTTT
CDR3: CASSGLGGADTQYF

D: TRBD2
V: TRBV20-1
size: -
J: TRBJ2-7
DNA: TGCAGTGCGCCGACTAGCGGGAGGAATAGCGAGCAGTACTTC
CDR3: CSAPTSGRNSEQYF

D: -
V: TRBV20-1
size: few
J: TRBJ2-5
DNA: TGCAGTGCCCAGTATTTGGCCTCCCAAGAGACCCAGTACTTC
CDR3: CSAQYLASQETQYF

D: -
V: TRBV28
size: few
J: TRBJ1-5
DNA: TGTGCCAGCAGTTTTGCAGGGAACAATCAGCCCCAGCATTTT
CDR3: CASSFAGNNQPQHF

D: TRBD1
V: TRBV7-2
size: many
J: TRBJ2-3
DNA: TGTGCCAGCAGCTCCCATTCAGGGGGTGGCACAGATACGCAGTATTTT
CDR3: CASSSHSGGGTDTQYF

D: TRBD2
V: TRBV28
size: -
J: TRBJ2-1
DNA: TGTGCCAGCAGTTCTAATAGCGGGGGCGGGTACAATGAGCAGTTCTTC
CDR3: CASSSNSGGGYNEQFF

D: -
V: TRBV5-1
size: -
J: TRBJ2-1
DNA: TGCGCCAGCAGGGGGGGAGGGGGCGAGAATGAGCAGTTCTTC
CDR3: CASRGGGGENEQFF

D: -
V: TRBV11-2
size: -
J: TRBJ1-2
DNA: TGTGCCAGCAGCCCCGAGCAAGGCCCAGAGCATGGCTACACCTTC
CDR3: CASSPEQGPEHGYTF